This T cell receptor (beta chain) derives from a study of cytomegalovirus exposure and HLA in healthy donors. Study as a whole: There were 100 million to 120 million unique TCR beta sequences, drawn from about 179 million T cells, in an earlier analysis. General study results and limits: An analysis that came later showed most CMV-associated TCR beta chains appearing HLA-restricted.

Turning to this clone: Its specificity is unknown.

The CDR3 totals 17 residues. Germline CDR1 reads MNHNS; CDR2 reads SASEGT. V shed 4 bases and J 0 bases; nucleotides not matched to a gene: 9. PCR employed 60 Vbeta and 13 Jbeta primers. The assay was immunoSEQ multiplex PCR, and TCRdb's table has in-frame clones only and misses some. The sample lists 95,000 to 100,000 clones, about 80% occurring once. The specimen was PBMCs. The receptor's source is a man in his forties in good health and CMV-seronegative. The J gene is TRBJ1-1, the V gene TRBV6-1, with 9 bases lining up with TRBD1. The CDR3 sequence: CASSANRGRDMNTEAFF. As DNA, the CDR3 is TGTGCCAGCAGTGCCAACAGGGGGCGAGATATGAACACTGAAGCTTTCTTT.